This T cell receptor beta chain was documented in a study of T cell responses to AZD1222 COVID-19 vaccine. Assay: immunoSEQ multiplex PCR; the TCRdb copy retains only in-frame clones and omits some. The table includes fewer than 150,000 clones, more than 75% detected once. Germline V lookup: CDR1 MDHEN, CDR2 SYDVKM. CDR3 length equals 14 residues. The V end was cut by 4 bases, the J end by 0 bases, with 7 bases between. This chain links TRBV28 with TRBJ1-5; D uncertain. This TCR was sampled from an adult who received the AZD1222 COVID-19 vaccine. This specimen consisted of peripheral blood, obtained 28 days after the second AZD1222 dose. CDR3 sequence (DNA): TGTGCCAGCAGTTCGTCGGGTAGCAATCAGCCCCAGCATTTT. Translating gives CASSSSGSNQPQHF.